The clone carrying this T cell receptor beta chain was detected only once. These data come from a study of blood T cell repertoires in COVID-19. Looking at the study overall: From the United States, Italy and Spain came samples of acute and convalescent COVID-19.

Clones were read by immunoSEQ multiplex PCR, and TCRdb kept only the in-frame ones, dropping some. The table shows 200,000 to 250,000 clones, with more than 75% occurring only once. Germline CDR1 SQVTM, CDR2 ANQGSEA. CDR3 size: 17 residues. The V and J ends lost 7 bases and 3 bases, in that order; junction bases with no gene match: 16. This clonotype originated in a woman in her 70s with COVID-19, enrolled during active disease. The chain is built from TRBV29-1 and TRBJ2-3, with 10 bases aligning to TRBD1. The sequenced sample consisted of peripheral blood. Here the CDR3 DNA reads TGCAGCGCCCAACGTATTCGGGACAGGGGTTTTACAGATACGCAGTATTTT. Its translation is CSAQRIRDRGFTDTQYF.